The 25 T cell receptor beta chains listed next were all sequenced from one sample in a study of blood T cell repertoires in COVID-19. Method: immunoSEQ multiplex PCR; TCRdb's copy keeps in-frame clones and lacks some. The data hold around 150,000 clones, with about nine tenths observed a single time. The sequencing input was peripheral blood. Receptor source: a man aged 50 to 60 with active or convalescent COVID-19.

The chain carries TRBV5-1 and TRBJ2-7, with 8 positions matching TRBD2. Germline values: CDR1 SGHRS, CDR2 YFSETQ. V shed 1 base, J shed 3 bases, and the junction held 0 bases outside the gene matches. CDR3 length: 13 amino acids. The DNA for the CDR3 is TGCGCCAGCAGCTTGAGCGGGGGCTACGAGCAGTACTTC. Protein product: CASSLSGGYEQYF.

This chain connects TRBV5-6 to TRBJ2-3; TRBD2 aligns across 11 bases. Germline V gene data show CDR1 as SGHDT and CDR2 as YYEEEE. The CDR3 loop spans 18 amino acids. Germline trimming cut 1 base from V and 0 bases from J; bases unmatched to any gene: 7. The CDR3 protein is CASSLTTSGRYSTDTQYF. The CDR3 nucleotides read TGTGCCAGCAGCTTGACAACTAGCGGGAGATATAGCACAGATACGCAGTATTTT.

The gene calls are TRBV24-1 and TRBJ2-5; 8 bases agree with TRBD1. From germline, CDR1 is KGHDR and CDR2 SFDVKD. CDR3 length: 15 residues. J was trimmed by 9 bases and V by 2 bases; bases with no gene match: 10. CDR3 sequence: CATSDWKETGEAQYF. The CDR3 coding sequence is TGTGCCACCAGTGATTGGAAGGAGACAGGGGAGGCCCAGTACTTC.

V gene TRBV5-5 combines with J gene TRBJ1-6, with TRBD1 as a possible D gene (6 bases). The CDR3 has 18 amino acids. Germline CDR1 SGHKS, CDR2 YYEKEE (reference sequence). Trimming left V 3 bases short and J 0 bases short, with 16 bases between. In DNA, the CDR3 is TGTGCCAGCAGCTCCACCGGGACACTGAGCTCCTATAATTCACCCCTCCACTTT. Protein product: CASSSTGTLSSYNSPLHF.

CDR3 sequence reads: CASSRTGFENEQFF. The CDR3, as DNA: TGTGCCAGCAGCCGGACAGGGTTCGAGAATGAGCAGTTCTTC. The chain recombines TRBV11-3 with TRBJ2-1, with 8 positions matching TRBD1. In germline, CDR1 is SGHNT, CDR2 YENEEA. V gave up 5 bases and J gave up 7 bases; unmatched junction bases: 7. The length of the CDR3 is 14 residues.

The V gene is TRBV10-2, the J gene TRBJ1-2; D is unclear. CDR3 length equals 12 residues. Germline V CDR1 and CDR2: WSHSY, SAAADI. V gave up 2 bases and J gave up 6 bases, with 7 bases separating them. This CDR3 is CASSEPYHGYTF. In DNA, the CDR3 is TGCGCCAGCAGTGAGCCCTACCATGGCTACACCTTC.

The chain employs TRBV13 and TRBJ2-5; 7 bases align to TRBD2. With 7 bases clipped from V and 4 bases from J, the junction kept 12 bases outside the gene matches. The length of the CDR3 is 15 residues. CDR1 is PRHDT, CDR2 FYEKMQ, per germline (reference sequence). The CDR3 coding sequence is TGTGCCAGCAACCGCGGGGGTGGGAGCGGAGAGACCCAGTACTTC. It translates to CASNRGGGSGETQYF.

V gene TRBV19 combines with J gene TRBJ1-5; possibly TRBD1 for D (6 bases). Germline CDR1 and CDR2: LNHDA and SQIVND (reference sequence). V lost 0 bases and J lost 2, with 11 bases in between. The CDR3 consists of 16 residues. The CDR3 DNA sequence: TGTGCCAGTAGTATAGAGAGCAGGGGAGGCAATCAGCCCCAGCATTTT. Translation gives CASSIESRGGNQPQHF.

The chain is built from TRBV7-9 and TRBJ1-1, with a possible D match to TRBD1 (6 bases). Per germline, CDR1 SEHNR and CDR2 FQNEAQ (reference sequence). V was trimmed by 5 bases and J by 5 bases, leaving 15 bases between them. This CDR3 is built from 14 residues. Here the CDR3 DNA reads TGTGCCAGCAGCCTATCAGGGGTTCGGACTGAAGCTTTCTTT. It yields the protein CASSLSGVRTEAFF.

V gene TRBV6-5 combines with J gene TRBJ1-4; the D gene is possibly TRBD1 (5 bases). V lost 10 bases and J lost 8, with 14 bases in between. This CDR3 is built from 12 residues. CDR1 MNHEY and CDR2 SVGAGI come from the germline V gene. CDR3 sequence (DNA): TGTGCCACCTCCCAGGGCGAAGAAAAACTGTTTTTT. Its translation is CATSQGEEKLFF.

V gene TRBV11-3 combines with J gene TRBJ2-1; TRBD1 aligns across 7 bases. This CDR3 spans 15 amino acids. CDR1 and CDR2 (germline): SGHNT, YENEEA. Trimming removed 1 base from V and 5 bases from J; junction bases left unmatched: 5. This chain's CDR3 is CASSLAGQVNNEQFF. In DNA form, the CDR3 reads TGTGCCAGCAGCTTAGCCGGACAGGTTAACAATGAGCAGTTCTTC.

This sequence joins TRBV2 and TRBJ2-2; 7 nucleotides agree with TRBD1. CDR3 length equals 15 residues. The junction had 8 bases not matched to a gene; V was cut back by 6 bases and J by 4 bases. The germline CDR1 and CDR2 sequences are SNHLY and FYNNEI. The CDR3 region has the DNA TGTGCCAGCAGGGGACAGTCAGTGGGCACCGGGGAGCTGTTTTTT. Its translation: CASRGQSVGTGELFF.

This rearrangement joins TRBV14 to TRBJ2-1; D remains ambiguous. Germline V gives CDR1 SGHDN, CDR2 FVKESK. The ends were cut back, 0 bases at V and 7 bases at J, with 13 bases in the middle. This CDR3 is 15 amino acids long. In DNA form, the CDR3 reads TGTGCCAGCAGCCAAGAGTTGCTGAGCACGAATGAGCAGTTCTTC. Residues: CASSQELLSTNEQFF.

The chain joins TRBV27 to TRBJ2-7, with 8 bases that match TRBD2. The CDR3 spans 18 residues. Germline CDR1 MNHEY, CDR2 SMNVEV (reference sequence). The V and J ends lost 5 bases and 7 bases, in that order; junction bases with no gene match: 22. CDR3 sequence reads: CASSPTEPSRGGSGEQYF. CDR3 bases: TGTGCCAGCAGTCCGACGGAACCGAGCCGGGGGGGGTCCGGGGAGCAGTACTTC.

The J gene is TRBJ2-1, the V gene TRBV24-1; D unclear. The V gene lost 1 base and the J gene lost 7 bases, with 10 bases spanning the gap. The CDR3 runs 14 residues. Per the germline V gene, CDR1 is KGHDR and CDR2 is SFDVKD. CDR3 in DNA: TGTGCCACCAGTGATTTTAGCCTCGGGAATGAGCAGTTCTTC. This sequence encodes CATSDFSLGNEQFF.

The genes are TRBV5-6 and TRBJ1-5, with D uncertain. The germline gives CDR1 SGHDT, CDR2 YYEEEE. Trimming removed 1 base from V and 0 bases from J, with 5 bases in between. The CDR3 is made up of 14 amino acids. CDR3: CASSLTASNQPQHF. For the CDR3, the DNA is TGTGCCAGCAGCTTGACAGCTAGCAATCAGCCCCAGCATTTT.

The chain uses TRBV5-1 and TRBJ1-3; possibly TRBD1 for D (6 bases). Per the germline V gene, CDR1 is SGHRS and CDR2 is YFSETQ. The CDR3 extends over 15 amino acids. The ends were cut back, 4 bases at V and 0 bases at J, with 11 bases in the middle. The chain's CDR3 is CASSAWDNSGNTIYF. The CDR3 region has the DNA TGCGCCAGCAGCGCCTGGGACAACTCTGGAAACACCATATATTTT. Combining the CDR3 with reference TRBV5-1 and TRBJ1-3 gives the whole variable domain KAGVTQTPRYLIKTRGQQVTLSCSPISGHRSVSWYQQTPGQGLQFLFEYFSETQRNKGNFPGRFSGRQFSNSRSEMNVSTLELGDSALYLCASSAWDNSGNTIYFGEGSWLTVV.

V and J are TRBV7-3 and TRBJ2-2; TRBD2 might be the D (5 bases). CDR1 is SGHTA, CDR2 FQGTGA, per germline. The CDR3 spans 14 residues. Between the trimmed V and J ends, which lost 2 bases and 5 bases, there was a span of 9 bases. The DNA of the CDR3 is TGTGCCAGCAGCTTATATTCGGGGACCGGGGAGCTGTTTTTT. It translates to CASSLYSGTGELFF.

The genes are TRBV11-2 and TRBJ1-2, with D maybe TRBD1 (6 bases). V shed 4 bases and J shed 7 bases, with 19 bases lying between them. Germline CDR1 reads SGHAT; CDR2 reads FQNNGV. The CDR3 length is 15 residues. The CDR3 bases are TGTGCCAGCAGCTCATCGGGGGGACATATAACTGGCTACACCTTC. Residues: CASSSSGGHITGYTF.

V is TRBV20-1 and J is TRBJ1-5; D is uncertain. This CDR3 has 11 residues. The germline gives CDR1 DFQATT, CDR2 SNEGSKA (reference sequence). The V end was cut by 7 bases, the J end by 5 bases, with 9 bases between. The CDR3 bases are TGCAGTGTCTCTCCGGATCAGCCCCAGCATTTT. As protein: CSVSPDQPQHF.

The V gene is TRBV4-3, the J gene TRBJ2-1; TRBD2 matches at 15 bases. V was pared by 4 bases and J by 6 bases, with 7 bases of the junction left unmatched. The CDR3 spans 17 residues. Germline-derived CDR1 and CDR2 are LGHNA and YSLEER. CDR3 bases: TGCGCCAGCAGCCCCGGGACTAGCGGGAGGTCAGTCAATGAGCAGTTCTTC. Translation gives CASSPGTSGRSVNEQFF.

The V and J genes are TRBV12-5 and TRBJ2-1, with TRBD2 matching over 13 bases. V gave up 0 bases and J gave up 7 bases; unmatched junction bases: 3. The CDR3 sequence is 16 residues long. Germline V gives CDR1 LGHNT, CDR2 FRNRAP. CDR3 residues: CASGLVTSGRGNEQFF. CDR3 DNA: TGTGCTAGTGGTTTGGTAACTAGCGGGAGGGGGAATGAGCAGTTCTTC.

This CDR3 is CASSRGQFYEQYF. CDR3 DNA sequence: TGTGCCAGCAGCAGGGGACAGTTTTACGAGCAGTACTTC. The chain links TRBV5-6 to TRBJ2-7; 7 positions match TRBD1. CDR1 SGHDT and CDR2 YYEEEE come from the germline V gene. Trimming took 4 bases from V and 4 from J; bases not matched to a gene: 5. CDR3 length equals 13 residues.

The chain carries TRBV28 and TRBJ2-7; possible D gene TRBD2, 6 bases. V was pared by 2 bases and J by 1 base, with 12 bases between. There are 15 residues in the CDR3. The V gene's germline CDR1 is MDHEN and CDR2 SYDVKM. CDR3 in DNA: TGTGCCAGCAGTTTAATGGCGGGACCGTCCTACGAGCAGTACTTC. Translated, it gives CASSLMAGPSYEQYF.

The chain employs TRBV29-1 and TRBJ1-1; D is perhaps TRBD1 (6 bases). The CDR3 is made up of 14 amino acids. Germline lookup yields CDR1 SQVTM and CDR2 ANQGSEA. V was clipped by 6 bases and J by 1 base, with 15 bases between them. Written as DNA, the CDR3 is TGCAGCGTGACGCCGGGACACCCGAACACTGAAGCTTTCTTT. It is translated as CSVTPGHPNTEAFF.